The clone carrying this T cell receptor beta chain is deemed medium-sized by its frequency. Its antigen is not known. This specimen belongs to a study of T cell clusters in autoimmune cytopenias. TRB was amplified from approximately 250 ng of peripheral blood genomic DNA per sample. Study observations and caveats: The T cell clusters came from computational analysis alone and lack functional validation.

Germline CDR1 SGHNT, CDR2 YENEEA. This CDR3 comprises 16 residues. One tube held mixed TRB-A and TRB-B primer pools for touch-down PCR. TCRdb reprocessed the multiplex PCR reads, keeping one entry per CDR3 protein, no DNA. The sample includes 11,000 or so distinct CDR3 sequences. These data were also reused for a study on T cell repertoires in aging, cancer and after chemotherapy.

The clonotype originates from a human donor in good health. Specimen: peripheral blood. This sequence joins TRBV11-3 and TRBJ2-5; the TRBD2 assignment by TCRdb is unverifiable without DNA. The CDR3 protein is CASSSVRGTLGETQYF.